Listed below are T cell receptor beta chains from one sample, sequenced in a study of blood T cell repertoires in COVID-19. Using immunoSEQ multiplex PCR, the repertoire was profiled, and TCRdb retains in-frame clones only, with some absent. Seen here are 140,000 to 150,000 clones, 80% to 90% observed once, and the top ten hold 8%. Sequencing used peripheral blood. These receptors came from a woman in her fifties or sixties with COVID-19, enrolled during active disease. Each CDR3 is given with its conserved first and last residue. Fields, in order: clone size, J gene, D gene, V gene, CDR3 DNA, CDR3 protein. D genes are given only for firm matches. A row's size may be missing; if present it is once, few, many or a size class.

clone size: -; J gene: TRBJ2-3; D gene: TRBD2; V gene: TRBV10-3; CDR3 DNA: TGTGCCATCAACCCCACCTTCGAGGAGCGGGGGGAAGATACGCAGTATTTT; CDR3 protein: CAINPTFEERGEDTQYF
clone size: -; J gene: TRBJ1-6; D gene: -; V gene: TRBV7-8; CDR3 DNA: TGTGCCAGCAGCACGTCCCTCGACACGGGGAATTCACCCCTCCACTTT; CDR3 protein: CASSTSLDTGNSPLHF
clone size: -; J gene: TRBJ2-7; D gene: TRBD2; V gene: TRBV7-2; CDR3 DNA: TGTGCCAGCAGCAAGGGACTAGCGGGGATCAACTACGAGCAGTACTTC; CDR3 protein: CASSKGLAGINYEQYF
clone size: -; J gene: TRBJ2-1; D gene: -; V gene: TRBV24-1; CDR3 DNA: TGTGCCACCAGTGATTTGCCGCGGGGAGGGGGAGAGAACAATGAGCAGTTCTTC; CDR3 protein: CATSDLPRGGGENNEQFF
clone size: -; J gene: TRBJ2-3; D gene: TRBD2; V gene: TRBV7-9; CDR3 DNA: TGTGCCAGCAGCCCCATGATTGGTAGCGGGGGTGATACGCAGTATTTT; CDR3 protein: CASSPMIGSGGDTQYF
clone size: once; J gene: TRBJ1-4; D gene: TRBD1; V gene: TRBV7-2; CDR3 DNA: TGTGCCAGCAGCTCGGACAGGAACGAAAAACTGTTTTTT; CDR3 protein: CASSSDRNEKLFF
clone size: once; J gene: TRBJ1-1; D gene: -; V gene: TRBV7-8; CDR3 DNA: TGTGCCAGCAGCTTATTGGACCCTGGGAGCTCTGAAGCTTTCTTT; CDR3 protein: CASSLLDPGSSEAFF
clone size: -; J gene: TRBJ1-5; D gene: -; V gene: TRBV4-1; CDR3 DNA: TGCGCCAGCAGCCAAGATAGGGGTGTGCGCAATCAGCCCCAGCATTTT; CDR3 protein: CASSQDRGVRNQPQHF
clone size: -; J gene: TRBJ1-1; D gene: -; V gene: TRBV6-1; CDR3 DNA: TGTGCCAGCAGTGAGGTTGGAGTTGACACTGAAGCTTTCTTT; CDR3 protein: CASSEVGVDTEAFF
clone size: -; J gene: TRBJ1-5; D gene: TRBD1; V gene: TRBV2; CDR3 DNA: TGTGCCAGCAGTGACGCGACAGGGGGATTAGAGCCCCAGCATTTT; CDR3 protein: CASSDATGGLEPQHF
clone size: -; J gene: TRBJ2-3; D gene: -; V gene: TRBV10-2; CDR3 DNA: TGCGCCAGCAGTGAGATGGAGGCGGCAGATACGCAGTATTTT; CDR3 protein: CASSEMEAADTQYF
clone size: -; J gene: TRBJ2-1; D gene: TRBD1; V gene: TRBV5-1; CDR3 DNA: TGCGCCAGCAGCTTGTCGTCCCTGGCAGGGGGCAATGAGCAGTTCTTC; CDR3 protein: CASSLSSLAGGNEQFF
clone size: -; J gene: TRBJ1-1; D gene: -; V gene: TRBV5-1; CDR3 DNA: TGCGCCAGCCGCCGCGTTGGGAACACTGAAGCTTTCTTT; CDR3 protein: CASRRVGNTEAFF
clone size: -; J gene: TRBJ1-6; D gene: -; V gene: TRBV19; CDR3 DNA: TGTGCCAGTAGTATAGACGGGGGGACCGGCCTCCACTTT; CDR3 protein: CASSIDGGTGLHF
clone size: once; J gene: TRBJ2-4; D gene: TRBD2; V gene: TRBV19; CDR3 DNA: TGTGCCAGTAGTATGTTAGCGGGGGGCCGTAACATTCAGTACTTC; CDR3 protein: CASSMLAGGRNIQYF
clone size: -; J gene: TRBJ2-7; D gene: -; V gene: TRBV5-6; CDR3 DNA: TGTGCCAGCAGCTTAACAGGGATCTACGAGCAGTACTTC; CDR3 protein: CASSLTGIYEQYF
clone size: -; J gene: TRBJ2-1; D gene: -; V gene: TRBV10-3; CDR3 DNA: TGTGCCATCAGTGATTATAGGGGGTCCAGTGAGCAGTTCTTC; CDR3 protein: CAISDYRGSSEQFF
clone size: -; J gene: TRBJ2-5; D gene: -; V gene: TRBV7-2; CDR3 DNA: TGTGCCAGCAGCCCACACGGGGAATCTCAAGAGACCCAGTACTTC; CDR3 protein: CASSPHGESQETQYF
clone size: -; J gene: TRBJ1-1; D gene: TRBD1; V gene: TRBV24-1; CDR3 DNA: TGTGCCACCAGTGATCGACAGGGCCAAGCTTTCTTT; CDR3 protein: CATSDRQGQAFF
clone size: -; J gene: TRBJ2-1; D gene: TRBD2; V gene: TRBV7-6; CDR3 DNA: TGTGCCAGCAGCTTAGAGACGGGACTAGCGGGGGGGCTTAATGAGCAGTTCTTC; CDR3 protein: CASSLETGLAGGLNEQFF
clone size: -; J gene: TRBJ1-4; D gene: TRBD1; V gene: TRBV7-9; CDR3 DNA: TGTGCCAGCAGCTTAGAGGGGGCGCCTAATGAAAAACTGTTTTTT; CDR3 protein: CASSLEGAPNEKLFF
clone size: -; J gene: TRBJ1-5; D gene: -; V gene: TRBV10-1; CDR3 DNA: TGCGCCAGCAGTGAGTTCCAGGGAGGTCAGCCCCAGCATTTT; CDR3 protein: CASSEFQGGQPQHF
clone size: -; J gene: TRBJ2-7; D gene: TRBD1; V gene: TRBV20-1; CDR3 DNA: TGCAGTGCTGGGGACAGCTACGAGCAGTACTTC; CDR3 protein: CSAGDSYEQYF